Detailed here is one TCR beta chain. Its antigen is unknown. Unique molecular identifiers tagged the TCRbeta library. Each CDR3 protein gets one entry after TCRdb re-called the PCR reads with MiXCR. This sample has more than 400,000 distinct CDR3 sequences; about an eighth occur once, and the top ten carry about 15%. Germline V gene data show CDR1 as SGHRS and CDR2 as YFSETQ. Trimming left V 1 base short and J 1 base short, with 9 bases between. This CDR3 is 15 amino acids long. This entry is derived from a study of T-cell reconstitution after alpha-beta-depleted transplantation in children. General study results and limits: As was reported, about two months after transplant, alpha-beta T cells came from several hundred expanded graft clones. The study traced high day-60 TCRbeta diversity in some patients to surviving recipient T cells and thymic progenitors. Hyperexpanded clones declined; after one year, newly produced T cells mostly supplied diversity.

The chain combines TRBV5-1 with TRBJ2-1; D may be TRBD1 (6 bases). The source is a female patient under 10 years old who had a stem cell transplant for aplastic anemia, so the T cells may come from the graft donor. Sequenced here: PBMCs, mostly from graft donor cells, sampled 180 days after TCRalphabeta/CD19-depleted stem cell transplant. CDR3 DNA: TGCGCCAGCAGCTTGCGAGACAGGTCCTACAATGAGCAGTTCTTC. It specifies CASSLRDRSYNEQFF.